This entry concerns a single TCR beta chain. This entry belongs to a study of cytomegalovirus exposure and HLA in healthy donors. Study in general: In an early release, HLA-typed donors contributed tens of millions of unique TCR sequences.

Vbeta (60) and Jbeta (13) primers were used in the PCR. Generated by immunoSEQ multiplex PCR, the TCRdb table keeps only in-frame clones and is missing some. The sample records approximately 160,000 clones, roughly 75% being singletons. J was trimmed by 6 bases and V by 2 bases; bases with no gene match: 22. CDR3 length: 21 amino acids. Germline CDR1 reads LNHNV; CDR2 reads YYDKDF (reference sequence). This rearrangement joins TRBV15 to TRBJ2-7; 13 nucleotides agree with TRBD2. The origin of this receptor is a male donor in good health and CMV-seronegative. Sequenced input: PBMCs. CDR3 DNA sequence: TGTGCCACCAGCAGACCTAAGGTGGGGACTAGCGGGACAAAGGGGCGTGGCGAGCAGTACTTC. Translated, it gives CATSRPKVGTSGTKGRGEQYF.